The sequence of this TCR beta chain was determined in a study of vaccination and CD4 T cells after COVID-19 (dated by TCRdb to between 2020 and 2023). Background for the entire study: Convalescent patients had a positive SARS-CoV-2 result on nasal swab PCR, and of these patients, fewer than ten had mild disease and one had severe disease. Post-COVID blood samples were collected from convalescent patients a median of roughly 100 days after diagnosis, with a range of roughly 30 to 161 days. Culture stimuli were overlapping spike peptide pools from SARS-CoV-2 and from the common cold coronaviruses HCoV-NL63, HCoV-OC43 and HCoV-229E. Control cultures received a CEFX viral epitope pool as the positive control, an HIV-1 Nef peptide pool as the negative control, or no peptide. In 10 COVID-19 convalescent patients and a few infection-naive healthy vaccine recipients, researchers compared the spike-specific CD4+ TCR repertoire from before mRNA vaccination with the repertoire from after. The convalescent cohort included six males and four females, with two Hispanic individuals, seven Caucasians, two Asians and one multiracial person. The time from the second vaccine dose to post-vaccine blood sampling had a median of around 72 days and ranged from about 13 to 250 days. Each participant got two doses of either the Pfizer-BioNTech BNT162b2 vaccine (n=8) or the Moderna mRNA-1273 vaccine (n=2).

Points the paper makes about the study in general: Relatively few convalescent patients were included in the study, and early timepoints after natural infection were not analyzed. Although the median number of SARS-CoV-2-reactive clonotypes went up from approximately 20 after infection to some 37 after vaccination, the increase was not significant. In convalescent patients, a median roughly 85% of post-vaccine SARS-CoV-2-reactive clones were detected only after vaccination, and vaccine-specific priming was suggested by this finding. Nearly all vaccine-specific clones in convalescent patients (304 of 307) were mono-reactive for SARS-CoV-2 spike rather than cross-reactive with common cold coronaviruses.

Libraries were built with PCR. DNA from cultured CD4+ T cells was subjected to TCR sequencing with the Oncomine TCR Beta short-read assay at the Johns Hopkins FTIC core. The QIAamp micro DNA kit was used to extract genomic DNA from the cultured CD4+ T cells. The Oncomine TCR Beta libraries from cultured CD4+ T cells were pooled using unique dual indexes and then sequenced on an Illumina iSeq 100. The paper's data handling went like this. Non-productive sequences were filtered out, and CDR3s that did not start with C, did not end with F or W, or were shorter than 7 amino acids were discarded. Antigen-specific clonotypes were identified using the MANAFEST web application through comparison of peptide-stimulated wells with reference and other culture wells. To be called positive, a clone needed an FDR below 0.05, an odds ratio above 5, and a productive frequency above 0.1% in at least two of three replicate wells. A clonotype counted as cross-reactive if it showed significant expansion both in the SARS-CoV-2 spike wells and in at least one common cold coronavirus spike condition. Similarity between CDR3 sequences was evaluated in R version 3.6.1 using Levenshtein distances (stringdist) and unrooted phylogenetic trees (ape). TCRdb reprocessed the public reads (quality trimming at Q25 with fastp, clone calling with MiXCR) and kept in-frame beta chains. Records with the same CDR3 protein are collapsed into one entry carrying the most frequent genes and DNA. It is TCRdb's table, rather than the study itself, that gives the V and J calls and clone size. The sample table lists approximately 9,300 distinct CDR3 sequences, roughly 64% of them with a count of one. About a sixth of the sample comes from the top ten.

This clonotype was observed a few times. Its cognate antigen has yet to be identified. No much larger clone is present one base from it, and per-base qualities are unavailable. What the treatment or condition label conveys for this sample: roughly 11-day PBMC culture with coronavirus spike peptide pools or control peptides (ViraFEST assay). The ViraFEST assay, used in the study, expanded antigen-specific T cells with peptide pools and then identified the expanded clonotypes through TCR sequencing. The convalescent patients' positive SARS-CoV-2 PCR tests fell between March and December 2020, which was before the Alpha, Beta and Delta variants emerged in the United States. PBMCs were cultured at roughly 1.9 million per well in IMDM supplemented with about 5% human AB serum and 10 IU/ml IL-2, with about 9 ug/ml peptide pools added. Half of the culture medium was replaced with fresh IL-2-containing medium on days 3 and 7. After around 11 days of culture, CD4+ T cells were isolated by negative selection using the EasySep CD4+ T cell isolation kit. Ficoll-Paque Plus gradient centrifugation was used to isolate PBMCs from whole blood, and the isolated PBMCs were then either used fresh or cryopreserved at -140C. Each culture condition was generally run in triplicate wells.

Clipping removes 2 bases from V and 5 bases from J, with 3 as the unmatched junction base count. There are 15 amino acids in the CDR3, from cysteine to phenylalanine inclusive. CDR3 DNA only is kept here, 45 bases in frame from base 1. CDR1 and CDR2 are drawn from the germline V gene: SGHTA, FQGNSA. Sequencing was done on a sample of CD4+ T cells from blood, cultured in vitro. The rearranged segments are TRBV7-2 and TRBJ2-7, with 13 bases matching TRBD2. This clonotype was obtained from a human donor who had recovered from COVID-19. The base sequence is TGTGCCAGCAGCTTATATGGGACTAGCGGGAACGAGCAGTACTTC. Its protein reads: CASSLYGTSGNEQYF.